These 8 T cell receptor beta chains were all obtained from the same sample, sequenced in a study of control samples from healthy donors and cancer patients (dated by TCRdb to 2020 to 2021). Library prep was done by the immunoSEQ multiplex PCR assay. TCRdb took this table from immuneACCESS and kept in-frame rearrangements with V and J called. Such tables lack part of the clones; where checked against another copy, unresolved V genes explain under half of the gap, and the rest is unexplained. For this sample the table gives 150,000 to 200,000 clones, of which about 90% were detected only once. Jointly, the top ten make up around 12% of the sample. The specimen sequenced was blood. The receptors derive from a man aged 30 to 39 in good health.

The chain carries TRBV5-1 and TRBJ2-1; TRBD2 matches 10 bases. This CDR3 contains 15 residues. J was trimmed by 9 bases and V by 1 base; bases with no gene match: 7. The germline gives CDR1 SGHRS, CDR2 YFSETQ. CDR3 DNA sequence: TGCGCCAGCAGCTTGATGGCTAGCGGGAGTATTGAGCAGTTCTTC. Its protein product is CASSLMASGSIEQFF.

This chain uses TRBV7-2 with TRBJ2-2; D remains unclear. Germline loops: CDR1 SGHTA, CDR2 FQGNSA. V was shortened by 8 bases and J by 9 bases, with 10 bases between the two germline ends. The CDR3 totals 11 residues. DNA of the CDR3: TGTGCCAGCGCCGTCGGTCGGGAGCTGTTTTTT. It is translated as CASAVGRELFF.

This clone was counted a single time. The CDR3 DNA follows: TGTGCCAGCAGCCCCCGGACAGGCACAGATACGCAGTATTTT. Its translation: CASSPRTGTDTQYF. The genes are TRBV7-9 and TRBJ2-3; possibly TRBD1 for D (6 bases). V lost 5 bases and J lost 1, with 10 bases in between. This CDR3 comprises 14 residues. Germline assignment: CDR1 SEHNR and CDR2 FQNEAQ (reference sequence).

The V gene is TRBV11-3, the J gene TRBJ2-1; D perhaps matches TRBD2 (6 bases). Trimming stripped 6 bases from V and 0 bases from J, with 15 bases between. This CDR3 spans 16 amino acids. In germline, CDR1 is SGHNT, CDR2 YENEEA. CDR3 sequence (DNA): TGTGCCAGCAGTCTAGGGGACTCTGGCTCCTACAATGAGCAGTTCTTC. It translates to CASSLGDSGSYNEQFF.

Only a few counts were recorded for this clone. This chain uses TRBV5-1 with TRBJ1-5, with D unclear. CDR3 length equals 13 residues. V lost 3 bases to trimming and J lost 4 bases, with 8 bases between them. In germline, CDR1 is SGHRS, CDR2 YFSETQ. The CDR3 bases are TGCGCCAGCAGCTCGGCCATTAATCAGCCCCAGCATTTT. Translation gives CASSSAINQPQHF.

The rearrangement uses TRBV6-6 and TRBJ1-5; D uncertain. This CDR3 is 14 amino acids long. V lost 6 bases and J lost 4, with 13 bases in between. Germline loops: CDR1 MNHNY, CDR2 SVGAGI (reference sequence). In nucleotides, the CDR3 is TGTGCCAGCAGCCACCGATCGGCGAATCAGCCCCAGCATTTT. This codes for CASSHRSANQPQHF.

The chain carries TRBV6-4 and TRBJ1-1; 7 bases are shared with TRBD1. This CDR3 region has 15 residues. With V trimmed by 6 bases and J by 6 bases, 13 bases remained unmatched. Germline lookup yields CDR1 MRHNA and CDR2 SNTAGT. The CDR3 DNA follows: TGTGCCAGCAGGGGTCAGGGGGACGAAGGGGCTGAAGCTTTCTTT. As protein: CASRGQGDEGAEAFF.

This clone was seen a handful of times. The CDR3 DNA sequence: TGTGCCAGCAGTGAAGAATGGGAGGGGCCCCAGCATTTT. Its protein is CASSEEWEGPQHF. The chain carries TRBV6-1 and TRBJ1-5; D uncertain. Trimming took 1 base from V and 9 from J, leaving 10 bases between them. Germline values: CDR1 MNHNS, CDR2 SASEGT. The CDR3 contains 13 residues.